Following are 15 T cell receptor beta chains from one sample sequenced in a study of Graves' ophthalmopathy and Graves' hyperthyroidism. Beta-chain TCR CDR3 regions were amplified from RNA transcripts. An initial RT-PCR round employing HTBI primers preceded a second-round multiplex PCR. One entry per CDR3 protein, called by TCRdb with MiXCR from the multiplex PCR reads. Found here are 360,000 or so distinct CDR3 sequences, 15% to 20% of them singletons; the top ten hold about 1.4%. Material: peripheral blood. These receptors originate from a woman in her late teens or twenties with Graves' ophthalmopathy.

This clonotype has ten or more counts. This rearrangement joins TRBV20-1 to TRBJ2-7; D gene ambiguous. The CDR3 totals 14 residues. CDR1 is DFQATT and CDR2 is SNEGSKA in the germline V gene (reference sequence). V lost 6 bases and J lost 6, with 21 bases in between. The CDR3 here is CSALLKRLLSEQYF. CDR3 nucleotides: TGCAGTGCCCTCCTGAAGCGTCTCCTCTCCGAGCAGTACTTC.

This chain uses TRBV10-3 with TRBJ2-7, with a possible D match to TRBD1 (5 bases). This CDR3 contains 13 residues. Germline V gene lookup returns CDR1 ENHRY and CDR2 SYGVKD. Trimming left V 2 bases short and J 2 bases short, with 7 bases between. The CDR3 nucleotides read TGTGCCATCAGTGAGGGACAAACCTACGAGCAGTACTTC. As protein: CAISEGQTYEQYF.

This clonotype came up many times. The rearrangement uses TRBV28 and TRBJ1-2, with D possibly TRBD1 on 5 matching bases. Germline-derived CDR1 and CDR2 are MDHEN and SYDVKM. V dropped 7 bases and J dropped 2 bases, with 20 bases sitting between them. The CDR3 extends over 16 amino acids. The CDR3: CASISMGGSLNYGYTF. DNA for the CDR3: TGTGCCAGCATCTCAATGGGGGGATCCCTCAACTATGGCTACACCTTC.

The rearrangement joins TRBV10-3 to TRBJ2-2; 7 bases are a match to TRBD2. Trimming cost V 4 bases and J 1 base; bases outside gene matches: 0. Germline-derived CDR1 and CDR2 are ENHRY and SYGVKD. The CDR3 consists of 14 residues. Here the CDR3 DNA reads TGTGCCATCAGTGGCGGGAGGAACACCGGGGAGCTGTTTTTT. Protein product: CAISGGRNTGELFF.

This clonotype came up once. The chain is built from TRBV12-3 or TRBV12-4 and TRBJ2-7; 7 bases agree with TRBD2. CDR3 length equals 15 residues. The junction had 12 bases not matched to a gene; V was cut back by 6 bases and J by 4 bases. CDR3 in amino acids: CASSHPGMGGYEQYF. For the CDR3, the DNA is TGTGCCAGCAGCCATCCCGGGATGGGGGGGTACGAGCAGTACTTC.

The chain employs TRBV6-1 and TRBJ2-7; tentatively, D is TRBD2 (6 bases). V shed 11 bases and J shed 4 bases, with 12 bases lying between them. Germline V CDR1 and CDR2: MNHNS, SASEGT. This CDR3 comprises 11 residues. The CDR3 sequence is CAGGTMYEQYF. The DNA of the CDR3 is TGTGCCGGGGGGACGATGTACGAGCAGTACTTC.

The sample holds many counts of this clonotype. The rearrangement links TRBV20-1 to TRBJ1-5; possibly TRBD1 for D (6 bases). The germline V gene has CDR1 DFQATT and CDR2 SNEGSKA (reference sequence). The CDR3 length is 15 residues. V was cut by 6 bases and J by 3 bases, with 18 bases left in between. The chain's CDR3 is CSAPPHDRTNQPQHF. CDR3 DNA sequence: TGCAGTGCCCCCCCGCACGACAGGACCAATCAGCCCCAGCATTTT.

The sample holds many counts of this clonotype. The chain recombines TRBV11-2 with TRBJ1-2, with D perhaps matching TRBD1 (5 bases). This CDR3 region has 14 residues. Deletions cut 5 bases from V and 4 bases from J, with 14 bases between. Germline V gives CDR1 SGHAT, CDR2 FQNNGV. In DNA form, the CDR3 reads TGTGCCAGCAGCCCCCGGGACCCCGCCTATGGCTACACCTTC. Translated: CASSPRDPAYGYTF.

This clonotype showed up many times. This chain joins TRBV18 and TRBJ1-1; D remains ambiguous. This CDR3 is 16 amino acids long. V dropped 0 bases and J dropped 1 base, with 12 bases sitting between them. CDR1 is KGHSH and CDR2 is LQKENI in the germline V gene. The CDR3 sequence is CASSPPMGGGNTEAFF. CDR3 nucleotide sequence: TGTGCCAGCTCACCACCGATGGGCGGCGGGAACACTGAAGCTTTCTTT.

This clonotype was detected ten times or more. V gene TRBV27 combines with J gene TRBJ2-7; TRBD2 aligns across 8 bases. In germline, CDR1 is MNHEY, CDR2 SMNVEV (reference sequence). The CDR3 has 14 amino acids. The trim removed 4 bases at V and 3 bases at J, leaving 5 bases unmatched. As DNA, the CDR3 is TGTGCCAGCAGTTATGGCGGGGGGCTCTACGAGCAGTACTTC. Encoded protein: CASSYGGGLYEQYF.

In DNA form, the CDR3 reads TGTGCCAGCAGTTTCCGGGGACAGCGCTATGGCTACACCTTC. Amino acid sequence: CASSFRGQRYGYTF. The chain links TRBV28 to TRBJ1-2; 7 positions agree with TRBD1. With V trimmed by 3 bases and J by 4 bases, 5 bases remained unmatched. CDR1 MDHEN and CDR2 SYDVKM come from the germline V gene. The CDR3 has 14 residues.

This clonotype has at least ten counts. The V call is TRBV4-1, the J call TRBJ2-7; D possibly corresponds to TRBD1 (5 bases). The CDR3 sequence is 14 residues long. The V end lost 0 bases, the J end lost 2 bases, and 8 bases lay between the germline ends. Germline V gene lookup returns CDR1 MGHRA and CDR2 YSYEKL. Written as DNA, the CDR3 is TGCGCCAGCAGCCAAGAGCCCAGGGCCTACGAGCAGTACTTC. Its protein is CASSQEPRAYEQYF.

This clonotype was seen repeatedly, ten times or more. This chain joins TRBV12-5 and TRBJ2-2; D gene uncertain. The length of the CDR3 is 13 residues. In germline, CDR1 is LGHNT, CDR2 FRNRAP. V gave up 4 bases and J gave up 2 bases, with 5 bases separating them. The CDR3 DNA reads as TGTGCTAGTGGTTCCCGTAACACCGGGGAGCTGTTTTTT. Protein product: CASGSRNTGELFF.

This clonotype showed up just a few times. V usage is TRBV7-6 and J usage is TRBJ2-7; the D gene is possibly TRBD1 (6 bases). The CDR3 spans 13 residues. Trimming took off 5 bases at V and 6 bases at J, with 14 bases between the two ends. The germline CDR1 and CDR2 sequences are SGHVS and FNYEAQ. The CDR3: CASSHQDSPEQYF. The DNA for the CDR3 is TGTGCCAGCAGCCACCAGGACAGTCCCGAGCAGTACTTC. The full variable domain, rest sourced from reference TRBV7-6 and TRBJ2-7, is GAGVSQSPRYKVTKRGQDVALRCDPISGHVSLYWYRQALGQGPEFLTYFNYEAQQDKSGLPNDRFSAERPEGSISTLTIQRTEQRDSAMYRCASSHQDSPEQYFGPGTRLTVT.

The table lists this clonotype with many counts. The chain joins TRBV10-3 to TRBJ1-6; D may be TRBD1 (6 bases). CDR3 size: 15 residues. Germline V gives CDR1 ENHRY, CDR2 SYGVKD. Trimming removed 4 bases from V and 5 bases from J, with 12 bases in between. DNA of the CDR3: TGTGCCATCAGTGGTCCGGGACAAAATAATTCACCCCTCCACTTT. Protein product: CAISGPGQNNSPLHF.